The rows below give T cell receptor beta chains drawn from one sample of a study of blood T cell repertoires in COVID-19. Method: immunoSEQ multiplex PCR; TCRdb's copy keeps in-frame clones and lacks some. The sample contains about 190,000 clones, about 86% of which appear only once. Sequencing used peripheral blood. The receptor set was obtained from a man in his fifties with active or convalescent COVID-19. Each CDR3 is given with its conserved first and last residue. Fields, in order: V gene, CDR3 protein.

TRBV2 CASSGATGGFFNEQFF
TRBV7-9 CAIGGGATVYNEQFF
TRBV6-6 CASSPNRGEAFF
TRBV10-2 CASRPGLAGGEQFF
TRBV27 CASSFQGTGELFF
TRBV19 CASSIGTPTGELFF
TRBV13 CASRRGGTASYTF
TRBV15 CATSRDNGYNEQFF
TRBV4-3 CASSQDSLDYGYTF
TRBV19 CASSIQGQPQHF
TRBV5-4 CASRSQGADGELFF
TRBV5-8 CASSFPGQENEKLFF
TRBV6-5 CASTNREDTEAFF
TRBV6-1 CASSEVGDRQYF
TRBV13 CASSPPGADTQYF
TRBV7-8 CASSPFGYGYTF
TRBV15 CATSRGHTNTGELFF
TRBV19 CASKLRGSTDTQYF
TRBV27 CASSYRGDSIQYF
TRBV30 CAWSELPGVWAFF
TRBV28 CASSPPPPQGLSHTF
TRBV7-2 CASSPGTGNNYGYTF
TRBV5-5 CASSFPGQGRQETQYF
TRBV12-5 CASATWGPGTDTQYF
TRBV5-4 CASSRGLAGTDYEQYF
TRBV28 CASSLTGEVEKLFF
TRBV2 CASSQQGPYGYTF
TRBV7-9 CASSLNIQVMAGTEAFF
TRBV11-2 CASSSSFRGSSYNEQFF
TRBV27 CASSLLAGGNYGYTF
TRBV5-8 CASSLRGGHYGYTF
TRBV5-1 CASSLPMETQYF
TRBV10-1 CASSESGGSTDTQYF
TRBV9 CASSRDFQETQYF
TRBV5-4 CASSSRTSGSADTQYF
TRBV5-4 CASSLWGTERNSPLHF
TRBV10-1 CASSGGRAVYGYTF